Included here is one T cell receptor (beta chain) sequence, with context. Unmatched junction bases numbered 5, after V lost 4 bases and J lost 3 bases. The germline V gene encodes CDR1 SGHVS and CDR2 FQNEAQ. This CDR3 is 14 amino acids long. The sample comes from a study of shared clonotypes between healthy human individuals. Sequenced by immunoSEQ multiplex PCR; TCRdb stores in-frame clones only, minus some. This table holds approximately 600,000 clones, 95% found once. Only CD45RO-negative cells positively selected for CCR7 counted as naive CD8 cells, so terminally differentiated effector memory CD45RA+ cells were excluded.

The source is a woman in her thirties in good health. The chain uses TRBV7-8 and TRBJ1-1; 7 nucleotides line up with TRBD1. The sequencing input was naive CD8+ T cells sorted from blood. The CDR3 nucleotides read TGTGCCAGCAGCTCCCCGACAGGGTACACTGAAGCTTTCTTT. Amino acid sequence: CASSSPTGYTEAFF.